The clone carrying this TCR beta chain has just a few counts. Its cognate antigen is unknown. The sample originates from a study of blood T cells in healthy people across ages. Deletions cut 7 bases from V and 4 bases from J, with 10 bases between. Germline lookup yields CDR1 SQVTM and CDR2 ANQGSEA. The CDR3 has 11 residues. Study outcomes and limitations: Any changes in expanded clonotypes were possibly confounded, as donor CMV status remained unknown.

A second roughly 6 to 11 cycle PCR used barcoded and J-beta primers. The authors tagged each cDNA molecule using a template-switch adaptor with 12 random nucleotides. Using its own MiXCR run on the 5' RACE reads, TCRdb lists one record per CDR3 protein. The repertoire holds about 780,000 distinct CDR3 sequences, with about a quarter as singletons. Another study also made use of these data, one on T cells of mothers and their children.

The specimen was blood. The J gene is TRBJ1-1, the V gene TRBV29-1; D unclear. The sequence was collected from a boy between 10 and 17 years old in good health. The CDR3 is CSGCEGTEAFF. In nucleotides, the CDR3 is TGCAGCGGATGCGAGGGCACTGAAGCTTTCTTT. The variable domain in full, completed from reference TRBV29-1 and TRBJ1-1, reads SAVISQKPSRDICQRGTSLTIQCQVDSQVTMMFWYRQQPGQSLTLIATANQGSEATYESGFVIDKFPISRPNLTFSTLTVSNMSPEDSSIYLCSGCEGTEAFFGQGTRLTVV.